Shown below are 27 T cell receptor beta chains from a single sample sequenced in a study of CD8+ T cells in alopecia areata. Once RNA had been extracted, it was reverse transcribed into cDNA to act as the sequencing template. This table comes from immunoSEQ multiplex PCR, and its TCRdb copy is limited to in-frame clones, with some not included. The table includes fewer than 150,000 clones, roughly 56% detected once. Treatment meaning: oral pan-JAK inhibitor, 5-10 mg twice daily. This sample comprised CD4+ T cells sorted from blood, obtained at week 24, from a patient treated with tofacitinib. These receptors all come from a human donor with alopecia areata.

A single count supports this clone. The rearrangement uses TRBV4-2 and TRBJ2-5, with TRBD2 matching 9 bases. Germline V gene sequence: CDR1 LGHNA, CDR2 YNFKEQ. The CDR3 loop spans 15 amino acids. V gave up 3 bases and J gave up 3 bases; unmatched junction bases: 5. CDR3 sequence: CASSQRGGWEETQYF. The CDR3 region has the DNA TGTGCCAGCAGCCAGCGGGGGGGCTGGGAAGAGACCCAGTACTTC.

This clone was recorded a few times. The V gene is TRBV5-6, the J gene TRBJ1-2, with 8 positions matching TRBD1. V gave up 2 bases and J gave up 4 bases; unmatched junction bases: 4. CDR3 length: 14 residues. CDR1 and CDR2 (germline): SGHDT, YYEEEE. Here the CDR3 reads CASSFGQGAYGYTF. DNA of the CDR3: TGTGCCAGCAGCTTCGGGCAGGGGGCCTATGGCTACACCTTC.

This rearrangement joins TRBV7-2 to TRBJ2-5, with D possibly being TRBD1 (5 bases). Per the germline V gene, CDR1 is SGHTA and CDR2 is FQGNSA. There are 16 residues in the CDR3. V shed 1 base and J shed 5 bases, with 17 bases lying between them. The CDR3 DNA follows: TGTGCCAGCAGCTTAGAGGGGCCCTGGATTGGGGAGACCCAGTACTTC. Amino acids: CASSLEGPWIGETQYF.

This sequence joins TRBV7-9 and TRBJ1-2; D ambiguous. This CDR3 spans 11 amino acids. Germline CDR1 reads SEHNR; CDR2 reads FQNEAQ (reference sequence). V gave up 1 base and J gave up 6 bases, with 3 bases separating them. The CDR3 is CASSLEHGYTF. CDR3 bases: TGTGCCAGCAGCTTAGAGCATGGCTACACCTTC.

The V gene is TRBV29-1, the J gene TRBJ2-7; D unclear. The CDR3 has 11 amino acids. Trimming removed 7 bases from V and 2 bases from J, with 9 bases in between. The V gene's germline CDR1 is SQVTM and CDR2 ANQGSEA. In nucleotides, the CDR3 is TGCAGCGCGACAACTCCCTACGAGCAGTACTTC. This gives the protein CSATTPYEQYF.

This chain joins TRBV7-2 and TRBJ2-7; 8 bases map to TRBD1. Germline V lookup: CDR1 SGHTA, CDR2 FQGNSA. Germline trimming cut 4 bases from V and 3 bases from J; bases unmatched to any gene: 8. The CDR3 spans 15 residues. For the CDR3, the DNA is TGTGCCAGCAGCTCTGGGACAGGTGTGGGCTACGAGCAGTACTTC. This encodes CASSSGTGVGYEQYF.

The V and J genes are TRBV6-5 and TRBJ1-2; D unresolved. Trimming removed 6 bases at V and 8 bases at J, with 19 bases between. Germline lookup yields CDR1 MNHEY and CDR2 SVGAGI. The CDR3 length is 14 residues. CDR3: CASSGGPPRTGYTF. The CDR3, as DNA: TGTGCCAGCAGCGGTGGTCCTCCTAGAACAGGCTACACCTTC.

The chain employs TRBV2 and TRBJ1-1, with D perhaps TRBD1 (6 bases). The V and J ends lost 6 bases and 8 bases respectively, with 13 bases between them. The CDR3 extends over 12 amino acids. The germline gives CDR1 SNHLY, CDR2 FYNNEI. The CDR3 is CASRTGAGEAFF. The CDR3 nucleotides read TGTGCCAGCAGGACGGGGGCGGGGGAAGCTTTCTTT.

The chain carries TRBV6-5 and TRBJ1-6; D gene uncertain. Germline lookup yields CDR1 MNHEY and CDR2 SVGAGI. Trimming removed 5 bases from V and 7 bases from J, with 12 bases in between. This CDR3 is built from 14 residues. CDR3 sequence reads: CASSRGRENSPLHF. CDR3 nucleotides: TGTGCCAGCAGTCGTGGACGGGAGAATTCACCCCTCCACTTT.

The V call is TRBV15, the J call TRBJ2-3, with 7 bases aligning to TRBD2. V dropped 6 bases and J dropped 6; count of bases not matched to a gene: 6. The germline V gene has CDR1 LNHNV and CDR2 YYDKDF (reference sequence). This CDR3 has 13 amino acids. As DNA, the CDR3 is TGTGCCACCAGACCGAGCGGGGCGGATACGCAGTATTTT. This gives the protein CATRPSGADTQYF.

The chain is built from TRBV30 and TRBJ1-5; perhaps TRBD1 as D (6 bases). Trimming took 1 base from V and 0 from J, leaving 10 bases between them. The V gene's germline CDR1 is GTSNPN and CDR2 SVGIG (reference sequence). CDR3 length equals 15 residues. The CDR3 nucleotides read TGTGCCTGGAGTGGGACAGCTTATAGCAATCAGCCCCAGCATTTT. This sequence encodes CAWSGTAYSNQPQHF.

This clone has more than one count but fewer than ten. V is TRBV30 and J is TRBJ2-2, with no clear D. Germline assignment: CDR1 GTSNPN and CDR2 SVGIG (reference sequence). CDR3 length: 12 amino acids. V lost 0 bases and J lost 7, with 6 bases in between. CDR3 coding DNA: TGTGCCTGGAGTGTTTTATTCGGGGAGCTGTTTTTT. Its protein product is CAWSVLFGELFF.

The CDR3 is CASSVGQGARYGYTF. The CDR3 coding sequence is TGTGCCAGCAGCGTAGGACAGGGGGCCCGCTATGGCTACACCTTC. The chain is built from TRBV9 and TRBJ1-2, with 10 bases fitting TRBD1. Germline CDR1 and CDR2: SGDLS and YYNGEE. There are 15 residues in the CDR3. The junction had 3 bases not matched to a gene; V was cut back by 0 bases and J by 4 bases. The full variable domain, in which reference TRBV9 and TRBJ1-2 provide the parts outside the CDR3, is DSGVTQTPKHLITATGQRVTLRCSPRSGDLSVYWYQQSLDQGLQFLIQYYNGEERAKGNILERFSAQQFPDLHSELNLSSLELGDSALYFCASSVGQGARYGYTFGSGTRLTVV.

The chain has TRBV7-2 and TRBJ1-2; no definite D call. V was shortened by 0 bases and J by 7 bases, with 15 bases between the two germline ends. Germline CDR1 reads SGHTA; CDR2 reads FQGNSA. The CDR3 contains 15 residues. CDR3 nucleotide sequence: TGTGCCAGCAGCTTAGCGCTTGTCAGTCCGGGTGGCTACACCTTC. It codes for CASSLALVSPGGYTF.

This clone showed up just a few times. The chain links TRBV19 to TRBJ1-1; tentative D call: TRBD1 (6 bases). The germline V and J ends were trimmed by 4 bases and 3 bases, with 12 bases remaining between them. Germline CDR1 and CDR2: LNHDA and SQIVND (reference sequence). CDR3 length: 14 amino acids. The CDR3 loop is CASSKGVRHTEAFF. The CDR3 DNA is TGTGCCAGTAGTAAGGGGGTACGGCACACTGAAGCTTTCTTT.

In DNA form, the CDR3 reads TGTGCCAGCAGCCTAGGGGCTATACGGAACTATGGCTACACCTTC. Residues: CASSLGAIRNYGYTF. The rearrangement links TRBV7-2 to TRBJ1-2, with a possible D match to TRBD1 (5 bases). Germline-derived CDR1 and CDR2 are SGHTA and FQGNSA. CDR3 length: 15 residues. Deletions cut 5 bases from V and 2 bases from J, with 15 bases between.

The chain carries TRBV5-1 and TRBJ2-7; D call uncertain. V lost 0 bases and J 6 bases, leaving 13 bases between the germline ends. Germline-derived CDR1 and CDR2 are SGHRS and YFSETQ. CDR3 size: 14 residues. The CDR3 DNA follows: TGCGCCAGCAGCTTGGGGACCATCTCTTTCGAGCAGTACTTC. It codes for CASSLGTISFEQYF.

J is TRBJ2-3 and V is TRBV25-1; 13 bases line up with TRBD2. With 5 bases clipped from V and 3 bases from J, the junction kept 5 bases outside the gene matches. Per germline, CDR1 MGHDK and CDR2 SYGVNS. The CDR3 sequence is 16 residues long. The CDR3 DNA sequence: TGTGCCAGCAGTCGTGGACTAGCGGGGGTAACAGATACGCAGTATTTT. Its protein product is CASSRGLAGVTDTQYF.

The chain combines TRBV5-1 with TRBJ1-3; unclear D gene. The CDR3 sequence is 15 residues long. Trimming stripped 1 base from V and 2 bases from J, with 10 bases between. In germline, CDR1 is SGHRS, CDR2 YFSETQ. This chain's CDR3 is CASSLLSLAGNTIYF. The CDR3 coding sequence is TGCGCCAGCAGCTTGTTATCCCTGGCTGGAAACACCATATATTTT.

This clone appeared a few times. CDR3 sequence: CASSFVGEETQYF. In DNA, the CDR3 is TGCGCCAGCAGCTTTGTTGGGGAAGAGACCCAGTACTTC. This chain links TRBV5-1 with TRBJ2-5; D is ambiguous. Germline-derived CDR1 and CDR2 are SGHRS and YFSETQ. The CDR3 has 13 amino acids. V was trimmed by 2 bases and J by 3 bases, leaving 8 bases between them.

The CDR3 sequence is CASSLASGESTDTQYF. Here the CDR3 DNA reads TGTGCCAGCAGCCTTGCTAGCGGTGAGAGCACAGATACGCAGTATTTT. V and J are TRBV4-2 and TRBJ2-3; TRBD2 agrees at 7 bases. Trimming at V came to 4 bases and at J to 0 bases, leaving 7 bases not matched to a gene. Per the germline V gene, CDR1 is LGHNA and CDR2 is YNFKEQ. The CDR3 is 16 amino acids.

V usage is TRBV4-3 and J usage is TRBJ1-6, with 8 bases that match TRBD1. CDR3 size: 17 residues. V trimming: 2 bases; J trimming: 5 bases; junction bases outside the gene matches: 8. Germline CDR1 and CDR2: LGHNA and YSLEER. CDR3 DNA: TGCGCCAGCAGCCAATATCTCCAGGGGGCTGATAATTCACCCCTCCACTTT. Translation: CASSQYLQGADNSPLHF.

The rearrangement links TRBV5-4 to TRBJ2-5; weak D call: TRBD1 (6 bases). The CDR3 covers 14 residues. Germline V gene sequence: CDR1 SGHNT, CDR2 YYREEE (reference sequence). The ends were cut back, 4 bases at V and 5 bases at J, with 15 bases in the middle. The CDR3 is CASSPGRGSETQYF. In DNA form, the CDR3 reads TGTGCCAGCAGCCCCGGCAGGGGATCGGAGACCCAGTACTTC.

The chain combines TRBV29-1 with TRBJ2-3, with TRBD2 as a possible D gene (5 bases). Germline CDR1 is SQVTM and CDR2 is ANQGSEA. The CDR3 is 15 residues long. Trimming left V 1 base short and J 2 bases short, with 13 bases between. CDR3 loop: CSVEGSSGFTDTQYF. CDR3 bases: TGCAGCGTTGAAGGGTCCTCGGGGTTCACAGATACGCAGTATTTT.

The V gene is TRBV6-5, the J gene TRBJ1-2; TRBD1 matches 7 bases. Germline trimming cut 5 bases from V and 8 bases from J; bases unmatched to any gene: 14. The germline V gene has CDR1 MNHEY and CDR2 SVGAGI. The CDR3 length is 15 residues. CDR3 region: CASSAQGQPVGGYTF. As DNA, the CDR3 is TGTGCCAGCAGTGCCCAGGGACAGCCTGTGGGAGGCTACACCTTC.

The chain uses TRBV29-1 and TRBJ2-7; 8 bases map to TRBD1. Germline loops: CDR1 SQVTM, CDR2 ANQGSEA. The junction had 7 bases not matched to a gene; V was cut back by 3 bases and J by 9 bases. The CDR3 spans 12 residues. The CDR3: CSVDNDRGRQYF. The CDR3 bases are TGCAGCGTTGATAACGACAGGGGTAGGCAGTACTTC.

The chain carries TRBV6-6 and TRBJ2-2, with D tentatively TRBD2 (7 bases). V was pared by 7 bases and J by 5 bases, with 17 bases between. The CDR3 is 15 residues long. The germline V gene encodes CDR1 MNHNY and CDR2 SVGAGI (reference sequence). The CDR3 sequence is CASIPRGAGTGELFF. The CDR3 coding sequence is TGTGCCAGCATCCCTCGGGGGGCGGGGACCGGGGAGCTGTTTTTT.